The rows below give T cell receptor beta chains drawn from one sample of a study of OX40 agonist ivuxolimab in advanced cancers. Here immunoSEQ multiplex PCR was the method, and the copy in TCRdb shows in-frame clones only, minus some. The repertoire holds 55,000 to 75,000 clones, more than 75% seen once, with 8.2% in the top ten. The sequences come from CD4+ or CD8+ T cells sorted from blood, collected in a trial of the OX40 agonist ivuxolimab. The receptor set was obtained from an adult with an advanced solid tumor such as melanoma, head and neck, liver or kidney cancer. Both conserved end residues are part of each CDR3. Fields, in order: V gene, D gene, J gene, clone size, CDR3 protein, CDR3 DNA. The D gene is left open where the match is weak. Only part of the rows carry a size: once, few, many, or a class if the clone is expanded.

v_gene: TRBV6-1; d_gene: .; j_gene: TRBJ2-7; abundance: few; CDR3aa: CASSRGYEQYF; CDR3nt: TGTGCCAGCAGTAGGGGGTACGAGCAGTACTTC
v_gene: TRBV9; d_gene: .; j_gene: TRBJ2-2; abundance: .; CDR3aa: CASSRTTQNTGELFF; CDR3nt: TGTGCCAGCAGCAGAACTACCCAGAACACCGGGGAGCTGTTTTTT
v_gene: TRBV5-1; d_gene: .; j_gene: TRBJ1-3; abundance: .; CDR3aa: CASSLAGPWSGNTIYF; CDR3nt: TGCGCCAGCAGCTTGGCAGGGCCTTGGTCTGGAAACACCATATATTTT
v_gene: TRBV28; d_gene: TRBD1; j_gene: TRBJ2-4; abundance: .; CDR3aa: CASTLTGTLPIQYF; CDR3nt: TGTGCCAGCACCCTGACAGGGACCCTCCCCATTCAGTACTTC
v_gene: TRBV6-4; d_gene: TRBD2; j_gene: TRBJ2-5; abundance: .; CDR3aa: CASSEGTSGKETQYF; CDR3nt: TGTGCCAGCAGCGAAGGGACTAGCGGAAAAGAGACCCAGTACTTC
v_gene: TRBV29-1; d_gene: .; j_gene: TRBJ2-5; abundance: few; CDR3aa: CSGDSRGTQYF; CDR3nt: TGCAGCGGGGACTCTCGAGGGACCCAGTACTTC
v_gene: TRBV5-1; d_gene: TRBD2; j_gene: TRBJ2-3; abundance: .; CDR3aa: CASSLDPRGADTQYF; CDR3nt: TGCGCCAGCAGCTTGGACCCTCGGGGGGCAGATACGCAGTATTTT
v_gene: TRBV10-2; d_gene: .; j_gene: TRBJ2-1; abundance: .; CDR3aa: CASSESYNEQFF; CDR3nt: TGCGCCAGCAGTGAGTCGTACAATGAGCAGTTCTTC
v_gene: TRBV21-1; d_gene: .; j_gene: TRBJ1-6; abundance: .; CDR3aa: CASVQDRGSSDSPLHF; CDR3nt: TGTGCCAGCGTACAGGACAGGGGAAGTAGTGATTCACCCCTCCACTTT
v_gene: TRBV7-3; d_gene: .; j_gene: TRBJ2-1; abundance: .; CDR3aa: CASSSTVYNEQFF; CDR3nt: TGTGCCAGCAGCTCGACCGTCTACAATGAGCAGTTCTTC
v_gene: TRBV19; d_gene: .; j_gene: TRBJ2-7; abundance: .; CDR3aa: CASSESDSSSYEQYF; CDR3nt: TGTGCCAGTAGCGAGTCGGACAGTTCTTCCTACGAGCAGTACTTC
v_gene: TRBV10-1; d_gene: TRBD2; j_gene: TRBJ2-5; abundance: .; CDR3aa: CASSESTGGADETQYF; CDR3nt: TGCGCCAGCAGTGAGTCGACGGGGGGGGCGGATGAGACCCAGTACTTC
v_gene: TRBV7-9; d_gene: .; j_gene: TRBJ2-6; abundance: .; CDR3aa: CASQDSGANVLTF; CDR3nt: TGTGCCAGCCAGGACTCTGGGGCCAACGTCCTGACTTTC
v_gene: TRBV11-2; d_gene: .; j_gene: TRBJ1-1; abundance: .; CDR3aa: CASSFNGLNTEAFF; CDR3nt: TGTGCCAGCAGCTTTAATGGTTTGAACACTGAAGCTTTCTTT
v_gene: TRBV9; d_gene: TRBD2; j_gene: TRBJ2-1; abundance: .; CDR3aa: CASSHLAGGGTYNEQFF; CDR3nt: TGTGCCAGCAGCCATCTAGCGGGGGGCGGGACCTACAATGAGCAGTTCTTC
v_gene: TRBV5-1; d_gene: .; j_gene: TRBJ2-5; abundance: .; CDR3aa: CASSLVRSAQETQYF; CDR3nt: TGCGCCAGCAGCTTGGTTCGGTCAGCTCAAGAGACCCAGTACTTC
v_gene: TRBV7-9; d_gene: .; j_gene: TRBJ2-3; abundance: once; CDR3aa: CASSWTGGQGTQYF; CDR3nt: TGTGCCAGCAGCTGGACTGGGGGGCAGGGGACGCAGTATTTT
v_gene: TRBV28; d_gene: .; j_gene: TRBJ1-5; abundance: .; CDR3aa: CASTTPGEGRQPQHF; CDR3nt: TGTGCCAGCACCACTCCGGGGGAAGGGCGTCAGCCCCAGCATTTT
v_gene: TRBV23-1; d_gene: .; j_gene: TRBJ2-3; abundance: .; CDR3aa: CASGRTETDTQYF; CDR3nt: TGCGCCAGCGGGAGGACAGAAACAGATACGCAGTATTTT
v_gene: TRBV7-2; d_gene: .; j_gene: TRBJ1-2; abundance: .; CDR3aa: CASSLLVGQGYTF; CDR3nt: TGTGCCAGCAGCCTACTGGTCGGTCAAGGCTACACCTTC
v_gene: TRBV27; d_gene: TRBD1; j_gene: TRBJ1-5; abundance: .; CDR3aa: CASSSAGTGEGQPQHF; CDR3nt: TGTGCCAGCAGTTCAGCGGGGACAGGGGAAGGTCAGCCCCAGCATTTT
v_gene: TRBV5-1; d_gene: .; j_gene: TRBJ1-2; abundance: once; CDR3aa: CASSVDTYGYTF; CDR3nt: TGCGCCAGCAGCGTGGACACGTATGGCTACACCTTC
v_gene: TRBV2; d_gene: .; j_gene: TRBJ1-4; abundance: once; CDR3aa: CASSEGRAWEKLFF; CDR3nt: TGTGCCAGCAGTGAGGGCCGGGCCTGGGAAAAACTGTTTTTT
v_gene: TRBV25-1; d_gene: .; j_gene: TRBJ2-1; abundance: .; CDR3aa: CASSEEGRANEQFF; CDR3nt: TGTGCCAGCAGTGAGGAAGGCCGGGCCAATGAGCAGTTCTTC
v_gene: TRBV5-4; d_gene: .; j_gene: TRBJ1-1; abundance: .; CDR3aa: CASSLGGRGNAEAFF; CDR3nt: TGTGCCAGCAGCTTGGGGGGACGGGGGAACGCTGAAGCTTTCTTT
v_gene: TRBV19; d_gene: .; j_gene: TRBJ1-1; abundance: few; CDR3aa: CASSSTGSTEAFF; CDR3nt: TGTGCCAGTAGTTCTACAGGCAGCACTGAAGCTTTCTTT
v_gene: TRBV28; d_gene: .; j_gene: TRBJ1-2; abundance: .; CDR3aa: CASSLVLFYGYTF; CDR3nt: TGTGCCAGCAGTTTGGTCCTTTTCTATGGCTACACCTTC
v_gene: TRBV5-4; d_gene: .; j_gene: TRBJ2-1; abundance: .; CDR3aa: CASSLSGSSNEQFF; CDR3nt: TGTGCCAGCAGCTTGAGCGGGTCAAGCAATGAGCAGTTCTTC
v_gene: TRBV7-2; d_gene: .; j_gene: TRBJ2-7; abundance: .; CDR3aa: CASSLRGGAPYEQYF; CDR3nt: TGTGCCAGCAGCCTCCGTGGAGGGGCCCCCTACGAGCAGTACTTC
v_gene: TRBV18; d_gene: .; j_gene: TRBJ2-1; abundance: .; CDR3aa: CASSPGTVNEQFF; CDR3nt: TGTGCCAGCTCACCAGGGACCGTTAATGAGCAGTTCTTC
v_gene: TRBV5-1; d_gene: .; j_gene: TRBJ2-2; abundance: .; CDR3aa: CASEGTTGELFF; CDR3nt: TGCGCCAGCGAGGGGACCACCGGGGAGCTGTTTTTT
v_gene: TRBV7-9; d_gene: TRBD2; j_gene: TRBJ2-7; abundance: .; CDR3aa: CASSLAGLAEQYF; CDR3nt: TGTGCCAGCAGCTTAGCCGGACTAGCGGAGCAGTACTTC
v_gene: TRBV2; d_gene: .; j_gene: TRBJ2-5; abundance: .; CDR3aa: CASLSRRGRETQYF; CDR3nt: TGTGCCAGCTTATCTCGCAGGGGCCGGGAGACCCAGTACTTC
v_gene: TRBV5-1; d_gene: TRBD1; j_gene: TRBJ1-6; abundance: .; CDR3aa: CASRGRDSNYNSPLHF; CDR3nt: TGCGCCAGCAGGGGACGGGACAGCAACTATAATTCACCCCTCCACTTT
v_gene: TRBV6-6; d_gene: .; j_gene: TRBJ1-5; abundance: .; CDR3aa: CASSRVAGGSPQHF; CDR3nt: TGTGCCAGCAGTAGAGTTGCGGGAGGTTCGCCCCAGCATTTT
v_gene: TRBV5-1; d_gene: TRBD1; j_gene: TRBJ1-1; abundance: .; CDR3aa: CASSRDRETEAFF; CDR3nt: TGCGCCAGCAGCCGGGACAGAGAAACTGAAGCTTTCTTT
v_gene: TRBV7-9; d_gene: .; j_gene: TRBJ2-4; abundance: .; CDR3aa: CASSLSGVDIQYF; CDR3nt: TGTGCCAGCAGCCTCTCAGGCGTGGACATTCAGTACTTC
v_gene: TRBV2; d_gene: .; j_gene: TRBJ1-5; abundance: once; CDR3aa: CASNARGSNQPQHF; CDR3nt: TGTGCCAGCAACGCCAGGGGTAGCAATCAGCCCCAGCATTTT